These 15 T cell receptor beta chains share one sample of origin, sequenced in a study of long-term antiretroviral therapy in people with HIV. This was the immunoSEQ v3.0 assay at survey level. This table comes from immunoSEQ multiplex PCR, and its TCRdb copy is limited to in-frame clones, with some not included. This sample has almost 20,000 clones, with about 80% found just once. The source material was unsorted PBMCs, sampled 0.2 years after starting antiretroviral therapy. These receptor sequences come from a woman in her thirties or forties with HIV.

The chain has TRBV19 and TRBJ1-1; D not certain. The CDR3 length is 15 residues. Trimming stripped 0 bases from V and 6 bases from J, with 14 bases between. CDR1 and CDR2 (germline): LNHDA, SQIVND (reference sequence). CDR3 sequence reads: CASSIDNRVRAEAFF. CDR3 DNA sequence: TGTGCCAGTAGTATAGATAACCGAGTAAGGGCTGAAGCTTTCTTT.

The rearrangement joins TRBV29-1 to TRBJ2-1, with D possibly matching TRBD2 (5 bases). Between the trimmed V and J ends, which lost 4 bases and 6 bases, there was a span of 7 bases. In germline, CDR1 is SQVTM, CDR2 ANQGSEA. CDR3 length: 11 amino acids. CDR3 nucleotide sequence: TGCAGCGTTGGGACTTCCAATGAGCAGTTCTTC. Amino acid sequence: CSVGTSNEQFF.

The CDR3 region is CTSSQDRPIYNEQFF. In nucleotides, the CDR3 is TGCACCAGCAGCCAAGATAGGCCGATTTACAATGAGCAGTTCTTC. The rearrangement uses TRBV1 and TRBJ2-1. TRBV1 constitutes a pseudogene. The CDR3 loop spans 15 amino acids.

The chain links TRBV7-2 to TRBJ2-4; weak D call: TRBD2 (6 bases). The CDR3 runs 16 residues. Deletions cut 0 bases from V and 0 bases from J, with 9 bases between. In germline, CDR1 is SGHTA, CDR2 FQGNSA. CDR3 sequence: CASSLAGGLAKNIQYF. CDR3 nucleotide sequence: TGTGCCAGCAGCTTAGCGGGGGGACTAGCCAAAAACATTCAGTACTTC.

This sequence joins TRBV18 and TRBJ2-1; 14 nucleotides align to TRBD2. The CDR3 runs 16 residues. V lost 2 bases, J lost 6 bases, and 3 bases stayed unmatched. Germline CDR1 is KGHSH and CDR2 is LQKENI. The DNA for the CDR3 is TGTGCCAGCTCACCAAGACTAGCGGGGGGGATCAATGAGCAGTTCTTC. It codes for CASSPRLAGGINEQFF.

CDR3 residues: CASSVTRGLAYEQYF. Written as DNA, the CDR3 is TGTGCCAGCAGTGTCACGAGGGGTTTGGCCTACGAGCAGTACTTC. The chain links TRBV27 to TRBJ2-7; D tentatively fits TRBD1 or TRBD2 (5 bases each). Germline-derived CDR1 and CDR2 are MNHEY and SMNVEV (reference sequence). Trimming cost V 5 bases and J 2 bases, with 16 bases left between them. The CDR3 consists of 15 residues.

The chain joins TRBV27 to TRBJ1-6; a possible D gene is TRBD1 (6 bases). This CDR3 is 15 amino acids long. Germline assignment: CDR1 MNHEY and CDR2 SMNVEV (reference sequence). Trimming removed 6 bases from V and 10 bases from J, with 19 bases in between. The CDR3 coding sequence is TGTGCCAGCAGCCCGCAACAGGGAGGACAATCACCCCTCCACTTT. This encodes CASSPQQGGQSPLHF.

J is TRBJ2-7 and V is TRBV4-3; D may be TRBD1 or TRBD2 (6 bases each). Germline V gene sequence: CDR1 LGHNA, CDR2 YSLEER. The CDR3 contains 16 residues. V was trimmed by 0 bases and J by 5 bases, leaving 17 bases between them. As DNA, the CDR3 is TGCGCCAGCAGCCAAGATCTGGGGGGACAATACAACGAGCAGTACTTC. As protein: CASSQDLGGQYNEQYF.

This sequence joins TRBV6-5 and TRBJ2-1; D gene uncertain. V lost 1 base, J lost 6 bases, and 13 bases lay in between. CDR3 length: 15 amino acids. Germline V gene sequence: CDR1 MNHEY, CDR2 SVGAGI. CDR3 bases: TGTGCCAGCAGTTACTATGACGGAGTGACCAATGAGCAGTTCTTC. Translated: CASSYYDGVTNEQFF.

The CDR3 reads CASSSTGLKADTQYF. The CDR3 coding sequence is TGCGCCAGCAGCTCGACCGGGCTCAAGGCAGATACGCAGTATTTT. The chain carries TRBV5-1 and TRBJ2-3, with D hard to call. Trimming pared 3 bases from V and 4 bases from J, leaving 15 bases between. The CDR3 totals 15 residues. Germline V lookup: CDR1 SGHRS, CDR2 YFSETQ.

This chain joins TRBV30 and TRBJ2-2; the D gene is possibly TRBD1 (6 bases). Trimming took off 5 bases at V and 7 bases at J, with 8 bases between the two ends. This CDR3 has 11 residues. CDR1 and CDR2 from the germline V gene are GTSNPN and SVGIG (reference sequence). CDR3 region: CAWAGDGELFF. In DNA, the CDR3 is TGTGCCTGGGCAGGGGACGGGGAGCTGTTTTTT.

This chain connects TRBV15 to TRBJ1-1; unclear D gene. The length of the CDR3 is 14 residues. Trimming left V 1 base short and J 2 bases short, with 8 bases between. Germline V gene sequence: CDR1 LNHNV, CDR2 YYDKDF (reference sequence). The CDR3, as DNA: TGTGCCACCAGCAGAGGGACGGACAACACTGAAGCTTTCTTT. Translated, it gives CATSRGTDNTEAFF.

The chain joins TRBV9 to TRBJ2-3; no definite D call. This CDR3 is 15 amino acids long. V was trimmed by 0 bases and J by 1 base, leaving 9 bases between them. The germline V gene has CDR1 SGDLS and CDR2 YYNGEE. The CDR3 here is CASSVAHVGTDTQYF. In DNA form, the CDR3 reads TGTGCCAGCAGCGTAGCCCACGTGGGCACAGATACGCAGTATTTT.

The gene calls are TRBV27 and TRBJ2-7; TRBD2 matches at 8 bases. J was trimmed by 3 bases and V by 5 bases; bases with no gene match: 12. Germline loops: CDR1 MNHEY, CDR2 SMNVEV (reference sequence). The CDR3 spans 16 residues. The CDR3 loop reads CASSRRVTSEDYEQYF. For the CDR3, the DNA is TGTGCCAGCAGTAGAAGAGTGACTAGCGAAGACTACGAGCAGTACTTC.

This clone is a singleton in its sample. The V call is TRBV4-3, the J call TRBJ2-1; the match to TRBD2 covers 10 bases. Germline lookup yields CDR1 LGHNA and CDR2 YSLEER. The length of the CDR3 is 16 residues. V shed 1 base, J shed 0 bases, and the junction held 0 bases outside the gene matches. This CDR3 reads CASSQGTSGSYNEQFF. As DNA, the CDR3 is TGCGCCAGCAGCCAAGGGACTAGCGGCTCCTACAATGAGCAGTTCTTC.